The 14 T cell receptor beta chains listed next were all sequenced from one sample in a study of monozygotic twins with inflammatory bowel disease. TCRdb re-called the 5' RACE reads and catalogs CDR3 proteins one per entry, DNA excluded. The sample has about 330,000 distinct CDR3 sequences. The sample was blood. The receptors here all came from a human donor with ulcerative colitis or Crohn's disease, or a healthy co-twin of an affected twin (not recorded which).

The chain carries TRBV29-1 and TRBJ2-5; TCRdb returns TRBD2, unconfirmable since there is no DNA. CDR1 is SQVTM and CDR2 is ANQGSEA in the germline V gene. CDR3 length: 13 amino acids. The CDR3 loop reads CSGGGRLQETQYF. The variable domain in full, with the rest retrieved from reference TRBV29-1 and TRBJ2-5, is SAVISQKPSRDICQRGTSLTIQCQVDSQVTMMFWYRQQPGQSLTLIATANQGSEATYESGFVIDKFPISRPNLTFSTLTVSNMSPEDSSIYLCSGGGRLQETQYFGPGTRLLVL.

The CDR3 spells CASGRTAGAYNEQFF. The gene calls are TRBV25-1 and TRBJ2-1; TCRdb gives TRBD1 as the D gene, but with no DNA this cannot be confirmed. The CDR3 sequence is 15 residues long. CDR1 is MGHDK, CDR2 SYGVNS, per germline.

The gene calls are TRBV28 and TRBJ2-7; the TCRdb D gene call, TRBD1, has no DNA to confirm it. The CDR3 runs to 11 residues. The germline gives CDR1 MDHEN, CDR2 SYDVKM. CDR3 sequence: CASSSRDRQYF.

CDR3: CASSSTGTSGTWGINEQFF. The V gene is TRBV5-6, the J gene TRBJ2-1; TCRdb proposes TRBD2, but this gene call is untestable without DNA. This CDR3 has 19 amino acids. Per the germline V gene, CDR1 is SGHDT and CDR2 is YYEEEE.

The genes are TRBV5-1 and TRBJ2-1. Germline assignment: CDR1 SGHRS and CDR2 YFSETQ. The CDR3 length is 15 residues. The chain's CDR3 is CASSFKTISYNEQFF.

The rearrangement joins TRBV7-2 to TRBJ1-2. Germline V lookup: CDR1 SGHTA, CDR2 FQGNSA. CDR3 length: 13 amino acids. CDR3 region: CASSRKGSYGYTF.

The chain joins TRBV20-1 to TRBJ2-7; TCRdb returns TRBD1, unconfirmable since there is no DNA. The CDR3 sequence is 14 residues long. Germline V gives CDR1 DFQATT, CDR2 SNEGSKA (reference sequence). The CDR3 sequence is CSARTRDHVYEQYF.

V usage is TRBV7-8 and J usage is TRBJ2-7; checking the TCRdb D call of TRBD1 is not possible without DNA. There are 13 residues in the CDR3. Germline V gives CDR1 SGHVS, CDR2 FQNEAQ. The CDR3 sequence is CASSLQGFREQYF.

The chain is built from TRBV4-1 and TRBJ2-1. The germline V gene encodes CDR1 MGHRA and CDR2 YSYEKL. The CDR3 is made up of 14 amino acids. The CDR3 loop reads CASSQPRSSVEQFF.

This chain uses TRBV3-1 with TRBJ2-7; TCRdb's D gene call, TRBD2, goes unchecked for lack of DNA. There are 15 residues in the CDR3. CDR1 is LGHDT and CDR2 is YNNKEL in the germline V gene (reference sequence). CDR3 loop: CASSQELAGTYEQYF.

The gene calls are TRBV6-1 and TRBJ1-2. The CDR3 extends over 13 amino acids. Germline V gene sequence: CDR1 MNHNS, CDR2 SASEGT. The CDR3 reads CASSEAMTYGYTF.

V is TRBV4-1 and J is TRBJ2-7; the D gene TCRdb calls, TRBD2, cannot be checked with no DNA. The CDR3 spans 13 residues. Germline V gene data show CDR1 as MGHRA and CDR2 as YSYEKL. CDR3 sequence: CASSQEEGYEQYF.

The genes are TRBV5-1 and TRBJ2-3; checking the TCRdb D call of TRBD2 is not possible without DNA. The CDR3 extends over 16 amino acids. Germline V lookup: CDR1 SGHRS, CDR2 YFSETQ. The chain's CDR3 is CASSLGPSGNTDTQYF.

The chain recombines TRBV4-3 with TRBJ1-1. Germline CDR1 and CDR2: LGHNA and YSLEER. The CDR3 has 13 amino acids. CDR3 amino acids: CASSRVMNTEAFF.